These 9 T cell receptor beta chains were sequenced from one sample in a study of patients and donors after allogeneic stem cell transplantation. TCRdb analysed the RT-PCR reads with MiXCR anew, one entry per CDR3 protein. The sample carries approximately 160,000 distinct CDR3 sequences, 25% to 35% recorded once. The sequenced sample was blood, either unsorted or a sorted T cell fraction (not recorded which). These receptors all stem from a human donor who was either an allogeneic HSCT recipient or a stem cell or donor lymphocyte infusion donor (not recorded which). It is not recorded whose cells these are; they may come from a transplant donor.

A single count supports this clonotype. The chain carries TRBV4-3 and TRBJ2-5; D perhaps matches TRBD1 (6 bases). The CDR3 is made up of 17 amino acids. CDR1 is LGHNA and CDR2 is YSLEER in the germline V gene. V shed 0 bases and J shed 7 bases, with 21 bases lying between them. CDR3 protein: CASSQEVKGHLTGTQYF. In DNA, the CDR3 is TGCGCCAGCAGCCAAGAGGTGAAGGGACACTTAACCGGGACCCAGTACTTC.

This clonotype came up a few times. The chain is built from TRBV27 and TRBJ2-2; D is possibly TRBD1 or TRBD2 (5 bases each). Germline-derived CDR1 and CDR2 are MNHEY and SMNVEV (reference sequence). Trimming took 5 bases from V and 2 from J, leaving 9 bases between them. The CDR3 sequence is 14 residues long. For the CDR3, the DNA is TGTGCCAGCAGTGGGGGACCAAACACCGGGGAGCTGTTTTTT. Encoded protein: CASSGGPNTGELFF.

A few counts support this clonotype. This chain links TRBV18 with TRBJ1-1; D not resolved. The V gene's germline CDR1 is KGHSH and CDR2 LQKENI. Trimming stripped 1 base from V and 0 bases from J, with 9 bases between. The CDR3 is 15 amino acids. The CDR3 sequence is CASSPRSGLNTEAFF. CDR3 nucleotide sequence: TGTGCCAGCTCACCACGTTCCGGTCTGAACACTGAAGCTTTCTTT.

This chain links TRBV18 with TRBJ1-5; perhaps TRBD1 as D (5 bases). CDR3 length: 16 residues. CDR1 is KGHSH and CDR2 is LQKENI in the germline V gene. The V and J ends lost 6 bases and 7 bases respectively, with 22 bases between them. The CDR3 DNA sequence: TGTGCCAGCTCTCTCTCCGGGACTCCCTCGTGGCAGCCCCAGCATTTT. Amino acids: CASSLSGTPSWQPQHF.

V gene TRBV12-3 or TRBV12-4 combines with J gene TRBJ2-5; 9 nucleotides line up with TRBD1. V shed 3 bases and J 5 bases; nucleotides not matched to a gene: 7. CDR3 length equals 15 residues. The CDR3 spells CASSFSGDREETQYF. In DNA form, the CDR3 reads TGTGCCAGCAGTTTTTCCGGGGACAGGGAGGAGACCCAGTACTTC.

This sequence joins TRBV3-1 and TRBJ1-2, with D uncertain. CDR1 is LGHDT and CDR2 is YNNKEL in the germline V gene (reference sequence). CDR3 length equals 16 residues. The V gene lost 0 bases and the J gene lost 7 bases, with 18 bases spanning the gap. The CDR3 DNA sequence: TGTGCCAGCAGCCAAGATATTCTGGCAGTCTTGGGTGGCTACACCTTC. It specifies CASSQDILAVLGGYTF.

This clonotype was observed once. J is TRBJ2-2 and V is TRBV11-2; TRBD1 or TRBD2 may be the D gene (5 bases each). CDR3 length: 18 residues. V was pared by 5 bases and J by 4 bases, with 23 bases between. Germline assignment: CDR1 SGHAT and CDR2 FQNNGV. The CDR3 nucleotides are TGTGCCAGCAGCCCCCCCTCCGGGACGCTCACGTTCACCGGGGAGCTGTTTTTT. It yields the protein CASSPPSGTLTFTGELFF.

The gene calls are TRBV6-5 and TRBJ2-2; weak D call: TRBD2 (6 bases). Trimming stripped 0 bases from V and 2 bases from J, with 10 bases between. This CDR3 spans 16 amino acids. CDR1 and CDR2 (germline): MNHEY, SVGAGI. CDR3 DNA: TGTGCCAGCAGTTACTCAATCGGGAGTAACACCGGGGAGCTGTTTTTT. Translated, it gives CASSYSIGSNTGELFF.

This clonotype has a handful of counts. The chain links TRBV28 to TRBJ2-7; TRBD2 is a possible D gene (6 bases). The CDR3 has 14 amino acids. V was trimmed by 7 bases and J by 0 bases, leaving 13 bases between them. Per the germline V gene, CDR1 is MDHEN and CDR2 is SYDVKM. The CDR3 reads CASNSGTFSYEQYF. DNA for the CDR3: TGTGCCAGCAATTCCGGGACTTTCTCCTACGAGCAGTACTTC. Combining the CDR3 with reference TRBV28 and TRBJ2-7 gives the whole variable domain DVKVTQSSRYLVKRTGEKVFLECVQDMDHENMFWYRQDPGLGLRLIYFSYDVKMKEKGDIPEGYSVSREKKERFSLILESASTNQTSMYLCASNSGTFSYEQYFGPGTRLTVT.